This T cell receptor beta chain was documented in a study of T cell repertoires in cytomegalovirus infection (dated by TCRdb to between 2018 and 2021). As for the study more broadly: Peptide stimulations targeted recently identified HLA-C-restricted CMV epitopes, whose presentation resists viral immunomodulation, together with well-studied HLA-B-restricted epitopes. Because public TCR beta signatures pointed to carriage of CMV infection together with the matching HLA type, the HLA type of each donor mattered for the analysis.

The treatment or condition label here, explained by the study, means: in vitro stimulation with specific CMV peptide epitopes to enrich CMV-specific T cells. This clonotype was detected a few times. The clone's antigen remains unknown. Base qualities are not at hand, and no much larger clone is one base apart. The CDR3 measures 17 amino acids from cysteine to phenylalanine. Only the CDR3 DNA is retained, 51 bases long and in frame from the first base. For CDR1 and CDR2, the germline V gene (reference sequence) lists LNHDA and SQIVND. V is reduced by 3 bases and J by 4 bases, leaving a spacing of 18 bases between them. The listed sequencing device is Illumina HiSeq 1500. Starting from the raw public reads, TCRdb applied fastp trimming at Q25, assembled clones with MiXCR and retained in-frame beta chains. Records with the same CDR3 protein are collapsed into one entry carrying the most frequent genes and DNA. Here the sample has 830,000 or so distinct CDR3 sequences; 30% to 35% occur a single time. The ten largest clones capture around 12% of the sample.

Overall study outcomes, separate from this receptor: In the ex vivo response, HLA-C-restricted CMV-specific TCR beta clonotypes were dominant, and in two of eight donors the single most frequent clonotype came from this HLA-C-restricted group. Cumulative frequency of public TCR beta family members discriminated carriers of CMV infection plus the relevant HLA type in this cohort and an independent approximately 340-donor cohort.

This chain is built from TRBV19 and TRBJ2-2, with the D gene tentatively TRBD1 or TRBD2, based on 6 matching bases in each. The TCR comes from a human donor in good health (CMV status not recorded). Some clones in this sample may be carry-over from other donors' samples. The sample in question was cultured CD8+ T cells from PBMCs, obtained from culture after CMV antigen stimulation. The CDR3 reads as follows: CASSIGWGAGITGELFF. The bases are TGTGCCAGTAGTATCGGATGGGGGGCTGGTATCACCGGGGAGCTGTTTTTT.